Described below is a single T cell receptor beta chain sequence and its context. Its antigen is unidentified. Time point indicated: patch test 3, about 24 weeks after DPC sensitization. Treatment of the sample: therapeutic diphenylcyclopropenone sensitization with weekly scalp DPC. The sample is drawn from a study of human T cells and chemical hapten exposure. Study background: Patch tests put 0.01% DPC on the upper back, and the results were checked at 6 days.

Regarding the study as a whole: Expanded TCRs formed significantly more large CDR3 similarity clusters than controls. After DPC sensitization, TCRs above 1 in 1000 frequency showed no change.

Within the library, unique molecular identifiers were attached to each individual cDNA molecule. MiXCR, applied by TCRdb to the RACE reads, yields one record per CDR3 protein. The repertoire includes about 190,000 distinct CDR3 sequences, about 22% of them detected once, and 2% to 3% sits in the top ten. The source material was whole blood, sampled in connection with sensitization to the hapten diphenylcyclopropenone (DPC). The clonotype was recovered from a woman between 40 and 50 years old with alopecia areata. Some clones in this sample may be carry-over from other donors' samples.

The CDR3 nucleotides are TGTGCCAGCAGCCCACGACCGGGCCACGGCGGAGTGAACAATGAGCAGTTCTTC. This gives the protein CASSPRPGHGGVNNEQFF. The chain carries TRBV7-8 and TRBJ2-1; D unresolved. V was cut by 5 bases and J by 5 bases, with 25 bases left in between. The CDR3 covers 18 residues. CDR1 is SGHVS and CDR2 is FQNEAQ in the germline V gene.